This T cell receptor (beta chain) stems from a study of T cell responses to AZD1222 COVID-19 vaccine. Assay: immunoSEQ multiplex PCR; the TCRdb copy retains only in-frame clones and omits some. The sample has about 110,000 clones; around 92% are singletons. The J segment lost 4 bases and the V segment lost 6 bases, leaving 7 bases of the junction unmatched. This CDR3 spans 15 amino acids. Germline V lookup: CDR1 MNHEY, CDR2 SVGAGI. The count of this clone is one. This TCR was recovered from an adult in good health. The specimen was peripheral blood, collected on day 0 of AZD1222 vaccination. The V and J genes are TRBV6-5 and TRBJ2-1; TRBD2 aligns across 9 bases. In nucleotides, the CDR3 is TGTGCCAGCAGAAGACTAGCGGACCAGTACAATGAGCAGTTCTTC. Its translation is CASRRLADQYNEQFF.